The subject of this entry is one TCR beta chain. What it binds is unknown. The data originate from a study of cytomegalovirus exposure and HLA in healthy donors. Study-wide background: Some 85 million unique TCRs from HLA-typed donors were held in an early data release. Points from the study as a whole: HLA alleles showed associations with some 17,000 TCR beta sequences in a later analysis, at a 0.05 false discovery rate.

Researchers ran the PCR with 60 Vbeta and 13 Jbeta primers. Original processing methods: An analysis performed later counted 70 million to 90 million unique TCR beta chains (roughly 11 million of them shared). Sequenced by immunoSEQ multiplex PCR; TCRdb stores in-frame clones only, minus some. Clone size and the V and J calls come from that table; the DNA yielded D and trimming. The top ten hold roughly 0.1% of the sample, which has about 200,000 clones, roughly four fifths seen once. Trimming cost V 3 bases and J 4 bases, with 9 bases left between them. The CDR3 covers 13 residues. Germline lookup yields CDR1 SGHRS and CDR2 YFSETQ.

Sequencing was done on a sample of PBMCs. The receptor comes from a boy aged 2-15 years in good health and CMV-seronegative. The chain is built from TRBV5-1 and TRBJ2-3; D not certain. The CDR3 here is CASSSTTADTQYF. The CDR3 DNA sequence: TGCGCCAGCAGCTCCACTACGGCAGATACGCAGTATTTT. The full variable domain, rest sourced from reference TRBV5-1 and TRBJ2-3, is KAGVTQTPRYLIKTRGQQVTLSCSPISGHRSVSWYQQTPGQGLQFLFEYFSETQRNKGNFPGRFSGRQFSNSRSEMNVSTLELGDSALYLCASSSTTADTQYFGPGTRLTVL.